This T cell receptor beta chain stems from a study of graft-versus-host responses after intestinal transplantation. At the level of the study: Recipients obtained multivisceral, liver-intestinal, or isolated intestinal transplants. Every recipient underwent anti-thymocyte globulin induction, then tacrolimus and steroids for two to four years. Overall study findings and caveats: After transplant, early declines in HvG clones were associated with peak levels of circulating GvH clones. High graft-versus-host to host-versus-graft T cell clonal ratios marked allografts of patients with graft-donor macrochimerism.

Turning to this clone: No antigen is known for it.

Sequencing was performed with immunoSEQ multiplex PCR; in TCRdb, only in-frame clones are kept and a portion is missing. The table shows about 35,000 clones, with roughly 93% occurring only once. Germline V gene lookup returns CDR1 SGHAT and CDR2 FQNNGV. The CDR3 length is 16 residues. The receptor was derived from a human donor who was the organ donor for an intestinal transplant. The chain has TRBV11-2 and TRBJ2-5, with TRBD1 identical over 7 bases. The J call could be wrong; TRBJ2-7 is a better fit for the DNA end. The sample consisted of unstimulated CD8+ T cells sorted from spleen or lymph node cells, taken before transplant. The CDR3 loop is CASSVLGTALGYEQYF. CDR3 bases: TGTGCCAGCAGCGTATTGGGGACAGCGCTGGGCTACGAGCAGTACTTC.